This T cell receptor beta chain was profiled in a study of blood T cell repertoires in COVID-19. Study at large: COVID-19 samples from acute and convalescent phases originated in the United States, Italy and Spain. PBMCs, B-cell-depleted T cells, or T cells provided the cDNA or gDNA that made up the material.

How the authors handled the data: Amplifying reference gene primers gave estimates of nucleated cell counts. The assay was immunoSEQ multiplex PCR, and TCRdb's table has in-frame clones only and misses some. V and J calls and clone size are given by that table; D and trimming were obtained from the DNA. The sample carries fewer than 40,000 clones, around 93% recorded once. Germline V gives CDR1 ENHRY, CDR2 SYGVKD. J gave up 4 bases and V 3 bases, and 6 bases lay outside the gene matches. The CDR3 runs 15 residues. Source material: peripheral blood. This TCR was sampled from a human donor with active COVID-19. The donor label of this sample is uncertain. The chain is built from TRBV10-3 and TRBJ1-3, with TRBD1 matching 7 bases. CDR3 DNA sequence: TGTGCCATCAGTGATGAGGGGGCGCGAGGAAACACCATATATTTT. Amino acid sequence: CAISDEGARGNTIYF.